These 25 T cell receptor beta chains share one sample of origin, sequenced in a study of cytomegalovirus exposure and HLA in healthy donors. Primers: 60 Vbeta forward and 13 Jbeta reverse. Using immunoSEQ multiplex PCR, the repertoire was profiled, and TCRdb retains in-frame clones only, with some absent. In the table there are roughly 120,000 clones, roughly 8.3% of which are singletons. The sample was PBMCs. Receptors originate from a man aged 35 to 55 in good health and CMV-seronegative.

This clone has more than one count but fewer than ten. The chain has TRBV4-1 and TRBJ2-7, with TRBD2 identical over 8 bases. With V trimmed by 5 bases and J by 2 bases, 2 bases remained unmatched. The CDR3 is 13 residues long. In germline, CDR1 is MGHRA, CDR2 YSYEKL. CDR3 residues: CASSGSGTYEQYF. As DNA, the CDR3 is TGCGCCAGCAGCGGTAGCGGGACCTACGAGCAGTACTTC.

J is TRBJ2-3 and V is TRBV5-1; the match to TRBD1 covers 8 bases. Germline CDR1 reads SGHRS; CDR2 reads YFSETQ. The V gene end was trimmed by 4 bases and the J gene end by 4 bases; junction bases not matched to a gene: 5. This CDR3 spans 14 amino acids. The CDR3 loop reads CASSPDRGADTQYF. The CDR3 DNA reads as TGCGCCAGCAGCCCTGACAGGGGCGCAGATACGCAGTATTTT. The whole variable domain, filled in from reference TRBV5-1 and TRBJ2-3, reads KAGVTQTPRYLIKTRGQQVTLSCSPISGHRSVSWYQQTPGQGLQFLFEYFSETQRNKGNFPGRFSGRQFSNSRSEMNVSTLELGDSALYLCASSPDRGADTQYFGPGTRLTVL.

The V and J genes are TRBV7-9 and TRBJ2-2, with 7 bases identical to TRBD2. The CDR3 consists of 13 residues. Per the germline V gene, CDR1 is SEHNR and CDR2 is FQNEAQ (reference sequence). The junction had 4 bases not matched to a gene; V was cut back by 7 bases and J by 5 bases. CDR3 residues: CASNLGGTGELFF. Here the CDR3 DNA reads TGTGCCAGCAATCTCGGGGGGACCGGGGAGCTGTTTTTT.

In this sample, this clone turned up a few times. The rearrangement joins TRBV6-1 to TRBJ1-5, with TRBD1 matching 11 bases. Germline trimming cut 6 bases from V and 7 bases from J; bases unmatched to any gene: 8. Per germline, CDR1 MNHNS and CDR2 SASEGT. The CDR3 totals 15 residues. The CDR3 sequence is CASRPGQGAGQPQHF. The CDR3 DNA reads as TGTGCCAGCAGGCCCGGACAGGGGGCCGGACAGCCCCAGCATTTT.

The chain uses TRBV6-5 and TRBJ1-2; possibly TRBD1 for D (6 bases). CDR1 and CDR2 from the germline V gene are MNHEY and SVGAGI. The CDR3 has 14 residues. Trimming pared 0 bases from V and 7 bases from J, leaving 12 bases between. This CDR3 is CASSYSGRGRGYTF. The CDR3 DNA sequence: TGTGCCAGCAGTTACTCCGGCAGGGGCCGTGGCTACACCTTC.

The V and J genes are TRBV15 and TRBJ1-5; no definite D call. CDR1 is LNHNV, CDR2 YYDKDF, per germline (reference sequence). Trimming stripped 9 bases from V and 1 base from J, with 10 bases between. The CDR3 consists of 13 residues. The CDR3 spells CATAGRSNQPQHF. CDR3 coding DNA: TGTGCCACGGCCGGGAGGAGCAATCAGCCCCAGCATTTT.

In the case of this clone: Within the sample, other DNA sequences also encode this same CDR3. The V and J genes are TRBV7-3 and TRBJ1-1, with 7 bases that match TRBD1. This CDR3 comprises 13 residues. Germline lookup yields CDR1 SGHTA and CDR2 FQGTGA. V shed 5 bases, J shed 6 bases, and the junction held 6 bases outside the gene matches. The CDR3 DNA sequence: TGTGCCAGCAGCCCGACCAGGGGGTCTGAAGCTTTCTTT. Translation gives CASSPTRGSEAFF.

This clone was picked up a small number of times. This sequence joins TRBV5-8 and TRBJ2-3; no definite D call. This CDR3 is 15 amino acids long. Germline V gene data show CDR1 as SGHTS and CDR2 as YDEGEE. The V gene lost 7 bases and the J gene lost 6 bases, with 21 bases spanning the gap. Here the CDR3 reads CASGREESPSDTQYF. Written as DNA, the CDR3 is TGTGCCAGCGGCCGCGAGGAGTCCCCCTCGGATACGCAGTATTTT.

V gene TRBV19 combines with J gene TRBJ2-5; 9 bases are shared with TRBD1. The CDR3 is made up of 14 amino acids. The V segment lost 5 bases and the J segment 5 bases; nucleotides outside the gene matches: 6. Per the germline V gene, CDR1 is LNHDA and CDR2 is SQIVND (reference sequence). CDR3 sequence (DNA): TGTGCCAGTAGTGGGACAGGGTGGAGGGAGACCCAGTACTTC. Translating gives CASSGTGWRETQYF.

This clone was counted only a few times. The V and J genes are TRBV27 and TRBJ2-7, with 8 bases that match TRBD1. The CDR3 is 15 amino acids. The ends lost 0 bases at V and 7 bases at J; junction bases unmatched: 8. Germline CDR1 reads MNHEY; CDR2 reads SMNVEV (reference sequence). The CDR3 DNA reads TGTGCCAGCAGTTTATCGCGGACAGGGTTTTATGAGCAGTACTTC. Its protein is CASSLSRTGFYEQYF.

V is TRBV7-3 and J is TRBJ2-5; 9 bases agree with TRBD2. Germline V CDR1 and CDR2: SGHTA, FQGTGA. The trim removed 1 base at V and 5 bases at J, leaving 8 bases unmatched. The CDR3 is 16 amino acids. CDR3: CASSLNGGGARETQYF. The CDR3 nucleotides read TGTGCCAGCAGCTTAAATGGCGGGGGGGCCCGGGAGACCCAGTACTTC.

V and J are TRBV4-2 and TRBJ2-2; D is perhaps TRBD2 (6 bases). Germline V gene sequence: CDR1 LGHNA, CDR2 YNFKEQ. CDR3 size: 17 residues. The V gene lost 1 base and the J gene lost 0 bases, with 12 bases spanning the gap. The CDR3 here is CASSQALLAANTGELFF. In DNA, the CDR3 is TGTGCCAGCAGCCAAGCCCTACTAGCAGCGAACACCGGGGAGCTGTTTTTT.

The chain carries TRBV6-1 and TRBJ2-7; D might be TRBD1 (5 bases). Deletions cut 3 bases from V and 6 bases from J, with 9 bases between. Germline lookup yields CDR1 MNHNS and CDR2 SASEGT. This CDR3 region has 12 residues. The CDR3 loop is CASSDRAGEQYF. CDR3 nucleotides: TGTGCCAGCAGTGACAGGGCAGGCGAGCAGTACTTC.

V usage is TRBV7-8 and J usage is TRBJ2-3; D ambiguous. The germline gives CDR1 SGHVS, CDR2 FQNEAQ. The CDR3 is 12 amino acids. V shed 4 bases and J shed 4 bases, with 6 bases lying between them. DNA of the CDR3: TGTGCCAGCAGCTCCCTAGCAGATACGCAGTATTTT. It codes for CASSSLADTQYF.

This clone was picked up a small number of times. This chain's CDR3 is CATSVDRGNQPQHF. CDR3 nucleotide sequence: TGTGCCACCAGCGTTGACAGGGGCAATCAGCCCCAGCATTTT. This chain uses TRBV15 with TRBJ1-5; 7 positions match TRBD1. V shed 5 bases, J shed 2 bases, and the junction held 3 bases outside the gene matches. CDR1 and CDR2 (germline): LNHNV, YYDKDF (reference sequence). The CDR3 covers 14 residues.

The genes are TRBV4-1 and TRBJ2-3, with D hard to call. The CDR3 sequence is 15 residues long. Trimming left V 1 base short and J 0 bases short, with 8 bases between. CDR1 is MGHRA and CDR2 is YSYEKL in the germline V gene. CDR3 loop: CASSQGRTSTDTQYF. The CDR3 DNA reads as TGCGCCAGCAGCCAAGGCAGAACCAGCACAGATACGCAGTATTTT.

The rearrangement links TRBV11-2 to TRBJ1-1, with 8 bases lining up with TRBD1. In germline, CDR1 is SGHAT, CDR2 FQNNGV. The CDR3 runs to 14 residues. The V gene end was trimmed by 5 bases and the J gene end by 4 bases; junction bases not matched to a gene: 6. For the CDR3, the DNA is TGTGCCAGCAGCCAGGGACAGGTCGGCACTGAAGCTTTCTTT. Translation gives CASSQGQVGTEAFF.

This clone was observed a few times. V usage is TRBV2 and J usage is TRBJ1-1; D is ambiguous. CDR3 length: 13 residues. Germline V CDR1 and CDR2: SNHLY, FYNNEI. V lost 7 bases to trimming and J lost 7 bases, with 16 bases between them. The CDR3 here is CASISGGLYEAFF. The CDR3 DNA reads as TGTGCCAGCATTTCGGGCGGACTCTATGAAGCTTTCTTT.

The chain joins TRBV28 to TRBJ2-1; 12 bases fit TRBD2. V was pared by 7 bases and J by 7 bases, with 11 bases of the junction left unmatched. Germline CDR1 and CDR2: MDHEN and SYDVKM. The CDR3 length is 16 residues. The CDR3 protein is CASTPWTSGAINEQFF. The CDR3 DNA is TGTGCCAGCACCCCTTGGACTAGCGGGGCTATTAATGAGCAGTTCTTC.

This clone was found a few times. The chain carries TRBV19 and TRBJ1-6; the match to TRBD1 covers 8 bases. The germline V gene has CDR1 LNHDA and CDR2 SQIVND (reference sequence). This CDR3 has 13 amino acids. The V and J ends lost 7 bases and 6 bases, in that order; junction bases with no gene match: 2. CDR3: CASTGTGNSPLHF. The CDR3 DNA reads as TGTGCCAGTACCGGGACAGGTAATTCACCCCTCCACTTT.

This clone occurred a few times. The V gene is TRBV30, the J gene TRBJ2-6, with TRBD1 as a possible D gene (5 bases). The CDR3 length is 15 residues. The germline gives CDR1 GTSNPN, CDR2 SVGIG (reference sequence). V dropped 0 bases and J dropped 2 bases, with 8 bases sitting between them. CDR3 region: CAWSVVRAGANVLTF. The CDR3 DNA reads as TGTGCCTGGAGTGTAGTCAGGGCTGGGGCCAACGTCCTGACTTTC. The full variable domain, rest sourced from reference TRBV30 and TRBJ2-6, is SQTIHQWPATLVQPVGSPLSLECTVEGTSNPNLYWYRQAAGRGLQLLFYSVGIGQISSEVPQNLSASRPQDRQFILSSKKLLLSDSGFYLCAWSVVRAGANVLTFGAGSRLTVL.

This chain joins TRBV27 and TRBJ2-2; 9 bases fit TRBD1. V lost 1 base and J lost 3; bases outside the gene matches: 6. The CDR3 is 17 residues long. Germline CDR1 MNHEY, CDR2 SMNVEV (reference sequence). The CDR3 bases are TGTGCCAGCAGTTTATGGGTGCGGGACAGGGACACCGGGGAGCTGTTTTTT. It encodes CASSLWVRDRDTGELFF.

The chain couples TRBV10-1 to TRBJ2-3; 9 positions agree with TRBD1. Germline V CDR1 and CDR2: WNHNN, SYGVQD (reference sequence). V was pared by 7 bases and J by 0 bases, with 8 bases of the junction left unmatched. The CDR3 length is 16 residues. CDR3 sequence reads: CASTVQGARSTDTQYF. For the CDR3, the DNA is TGCGCCAGCACCGTACAGGGGGCGCGAAGCACAGATACGCAGTATTTT.

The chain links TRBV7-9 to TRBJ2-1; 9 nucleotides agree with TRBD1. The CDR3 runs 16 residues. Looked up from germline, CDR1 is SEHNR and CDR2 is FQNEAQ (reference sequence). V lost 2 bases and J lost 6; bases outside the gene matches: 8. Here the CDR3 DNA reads TGTGCCAGCAGCTTAATGGTAGGGACAGGGATCAATGAGCAGTTCTTC. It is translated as CASSLMVGTGINEQFF.

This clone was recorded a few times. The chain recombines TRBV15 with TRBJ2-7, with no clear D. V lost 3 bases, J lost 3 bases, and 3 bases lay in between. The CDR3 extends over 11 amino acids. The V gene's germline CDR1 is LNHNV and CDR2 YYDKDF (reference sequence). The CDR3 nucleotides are TGTGCCACCAGCAGTAACTACGAGCAGTACTTC. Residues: CATSSNYEQYF.